This T cell receptor (beta chain) was sequenced in a study of radiation and T cells in renal cell carcinoma (dated by TCRdb to about 2020). Study-wide context: The samples were drawn from a clinical trial, where primary renal cell carcinomas were treated with 15 Gy of stereotactic body radiation therapy and then removed by nephrectomy 4 weeks afterward. In total, about 50 samples underwent TCR beta sequencing: roughly 26 tumors plus 27 peripheral blood samples. In the 53 samples combined, about 4 million unique CDR3 nucleotide sequences were found, encoding roughly 3,000,000 unique CDR3 amino acid sequences. General study outcomes and caveats: Blood repertoire dynamics were not followed beyond 4 weeks after treatment. In blood, the top tumor clonotypes increased from baseline to 2 weeks after radiation and then shrank by 4 weeks, which suggests a temporary expansion of tumor-resident clones. No pretreatment tumor biopsies were available, so the baseline intratumoral presence of clonotypes could not be determined. Because the trial had a single-armed design, the trial could not examine how radiation dose or scheduling affected the TCR repertoire.

Per the publication, the time point label means: blood 2 weeks post-SBRT. The sample's treatment or condition label, in plain terms: 15 Gy SBRT to primary tumor, nephrectomy 4 weeks later. Serial peripheral blood from radiation-treated patients was sampled at baseline, 2 weeks and 4 weeks after SBRT to track tumor-enriched clonotypes. Every patient's renal cell carcinoma showed clear cell pathology. The QIAamp DNA Blood Mini Kit (Qiagen) was used to prepare genomic DNA for TCR sequencing. The analyses included just those samples that passed every quality control check. Ends trimmed: V by 2 bases, J by 10 bases; bases unmatched to a gene: 8. CDR3 length: 15 amino acids, cysteine to phenylalanine. Only the CDR3 part of the read is kept: 45 bases, read in frame from the first base. The germline V gene sets CDR1 to MNHEY and CDR2 to SVGAGI. Following the manufacturer's recommendations, the immunoSEQ kit was used to generate TCR beta libraries from genomic DNA. To prepare libraries, a first multiplex PCR with proprietary primers was run, followed by a second PCR that added unique barcodes, and a bead cleanup was done after each round. Each sample batch included a kit-provided positive control reaction and a negative control reaction. The final libraries were assessed on an Agilent 4200 TapeStation D1000 ScreenTape, pooled by volume, and quantified by qPCR. Sequencing was performed on an Illumina NextSeq500 using a MidOutput 150-cycle cartridge, with 156 Read1 cycles, 15 Index1 cycles, and the kit custom primers. The pooled library was loaded at approximately 0.98 pM with around 22% PhiX control spiked in. In the authors' own workflow: Vendor-processed data were analyzed in R, with a clonotype defined as all T cells sharing the same CDR3 nucleotide sequence. For clone abundance analyses, frequencies were normalized to the 10,000 most abundant clones per sample. Before analysis, public T cell clones were removed, and these numbered fewer than five per sample on average. Tumor-enriched clonotypes and baseline blood-enriched clonotypes were defined as those with an abundance difference of at least 32-fold between compartments. A beta-binomial differential abundance model was applied to find clonotypes that expanded or contracted between blood time points. The Baroni-Urbani and Buser coefficient was used to measure tumor-blood repertoire similarity, and groups were compared with two-tailed Wilcoxon tests in R. Not all clones reach the TCRdb copy of this immuneACCESS table, which keeps in-frame sequences only. Checked studies attribute under half of the gap to unresolved V genes and leave the rest unexplained. V and J calls and clone size come straight from that table; D and trimming were deduced from the DNA. This sample is represented by about 120,000 clones; roughly four fifths of them were singletons. The top ten constitute roughly 6.2% of the sample.

A word on this clone: What antigen it recognizes has not been identified. One base away there is no much larger clone; base qualities are not given.

Sequenced material: blood, taken from a patient whose treatment included radiotherapy and nephrectomy. This sequence originates from a man between 50 and 59 years old with renal cell carcinoma. Recombination linked TRBV6-5 to TRBJ1-6; 7 middle bases align to TRBD1. The DNA sequence reads TGTGCCAGCAGTTACAGTCGGCAGGGGGGCTCACCCCTCCACTTT. Its translation reads: CASSYSRQGGSPLHF.